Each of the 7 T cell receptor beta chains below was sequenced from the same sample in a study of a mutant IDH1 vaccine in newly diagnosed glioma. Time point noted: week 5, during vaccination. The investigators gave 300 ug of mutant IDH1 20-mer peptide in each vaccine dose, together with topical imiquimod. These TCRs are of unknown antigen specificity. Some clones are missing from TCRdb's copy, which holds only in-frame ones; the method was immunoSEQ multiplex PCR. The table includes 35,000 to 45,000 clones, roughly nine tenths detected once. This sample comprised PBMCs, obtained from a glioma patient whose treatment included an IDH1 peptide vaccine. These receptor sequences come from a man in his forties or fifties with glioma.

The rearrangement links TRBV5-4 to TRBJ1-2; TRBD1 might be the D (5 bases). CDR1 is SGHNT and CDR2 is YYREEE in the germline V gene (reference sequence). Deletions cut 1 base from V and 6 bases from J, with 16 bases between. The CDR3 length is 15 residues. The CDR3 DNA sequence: TGTGCCAGCAGCTTGATTGGGACCAACGATCATGGCTACACCTTC. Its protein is CASSLIGTNDHGYTF.

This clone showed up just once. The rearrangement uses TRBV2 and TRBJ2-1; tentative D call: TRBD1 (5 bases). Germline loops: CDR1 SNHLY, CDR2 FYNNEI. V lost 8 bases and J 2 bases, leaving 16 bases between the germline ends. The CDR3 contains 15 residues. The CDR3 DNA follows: TGTGCCAGCTTGGGCAGCTCCAGGGCCTACAATGAGCAGTTCTTC. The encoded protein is CASLGSSRAYNEQFF.

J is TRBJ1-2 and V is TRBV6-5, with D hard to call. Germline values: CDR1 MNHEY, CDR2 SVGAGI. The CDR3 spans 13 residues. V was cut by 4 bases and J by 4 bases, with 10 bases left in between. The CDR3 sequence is CASSSVAFYGYTF. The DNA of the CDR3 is TGTGCCAGCAGTTCGGTAGCATTCTATGGCTACACCTTC.

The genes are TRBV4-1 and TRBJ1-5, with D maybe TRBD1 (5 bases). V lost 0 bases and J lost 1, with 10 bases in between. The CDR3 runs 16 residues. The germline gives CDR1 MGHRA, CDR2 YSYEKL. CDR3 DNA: TGCGCCAGCAGCCAAGACCGGGACTTCAGCAATCAGCCCCAGCATTTT. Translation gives CASSQDRDFSNQPQHF.

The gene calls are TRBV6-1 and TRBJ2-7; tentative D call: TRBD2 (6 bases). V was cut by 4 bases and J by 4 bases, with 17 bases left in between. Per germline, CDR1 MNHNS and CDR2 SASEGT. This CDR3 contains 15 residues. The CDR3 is CASSAPPRGIYEQYF. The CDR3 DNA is TGTGCCAGCAGTGCACCTCCACGGGGGATATACGAGCAGTACTTC.

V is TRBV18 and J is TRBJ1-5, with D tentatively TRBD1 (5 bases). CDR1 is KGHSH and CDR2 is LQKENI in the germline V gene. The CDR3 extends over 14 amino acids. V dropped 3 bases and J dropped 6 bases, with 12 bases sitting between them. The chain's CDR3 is CASSPSQGSQPQHF. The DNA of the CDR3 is TGTGCCAGCTCACCCTCGCAGGGAAGTCAGCCCCAGCATTTT.

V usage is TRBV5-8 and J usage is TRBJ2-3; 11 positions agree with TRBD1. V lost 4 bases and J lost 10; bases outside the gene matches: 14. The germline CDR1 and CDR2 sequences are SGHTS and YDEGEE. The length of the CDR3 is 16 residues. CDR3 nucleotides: TGTGCCAGCAGCGACCAGGACAGGGGGCCTGCTCTTCCGCAGTATTTT. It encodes CASSDQDRGPALPQYF.